This paragraph reports one T cell receptor (beta chain). The antigen is undetermined. The data are from a study of vaccination and CD4 T cells after COVID-19. Study background: Cultures that served as controls received a CEFX pool, an HIV-1 Nef pool, or no peptide.

Regarding treatment: approximately nine-day PBMC culture with coronavirus spike peptide pools or control peptides (ViraFEST assay). Cultured CD4+ T cell DNA was sequenced using the Oncomine TCR Beta short-read assay. TCRdb reprocessed the PCR reads with MiXCR, giving one entry per CDR3 protein. The table records roughly 8,400 distinct CDR3 sequences, approximately 60% of them present only once. V was cut by 3 bases and J by 0 bases, with 11 bases left in between. The germline CDR1 and CDR2 sequences are SGHTA and FQGNSA. The CDR3 length is 15 residues. The V gene is TRBV7-2, the J gene TRBJ1-1; no firm D call. The TCR originated in a human donor with COVID-19. The specimen was cultured CD4+ T cells from blood, collected after SARS-CoV-2 vaccination. Here the CDR3 reads CASSFSGRMNTEAFF. The CDR3 nucleotides are TGTGCCAGCAGCTTTTCTGGGAGGATGAACACTGAAGCTTTCTTT.